This is a list of T cell receptor beta chains from one sample in a study of response to subunit inactivated influenza vaccine. TCRdb redid the calling of the RT-PCR reads with MiXCR, one entry per CDR3 protein. The sample lists almost 600,000 distinct CDR3 sequences, approximately 15% occurring once. This material consisted of PBMCs from blood, taken 11 to 12 days after vaccination. The receptors derive from a man aged 45-65 years who received an inactivated influenza vaccine. CDR3s include the opening cysteine and the closing phenylalanine or tryptophan. The D gene is left open where the match is weak.

v_call | d_call | cdr3_aa
TRBV27 | . | CASSTPRPWIQGNEQFF
TRBV7-7 | TRBD2 | CASSQGLAGGQETQYF
TRBV12-3/TRBV12-4 | . | CASSFEGLWEKLFF
TRBV27 | . | CASKRSGRRSIGELFF
TRBV28 | . | CASSGPHYNEQFF
TRBV20-1 | . | CSAHGLHTDTQYF
TRBV24-1 | . | CATSDPRSSYEQYF
TRBV12-3/TRBV12-4 | TRBD1 | CASGTTGAPTGELFF
TRBV11-2 | TRBD2 | CASSPGLAGVYEQFF
TRBV7-9 | . | CASSLRPWGEQFF
TRBV28 | . | CASSSTGTLGRGQQFF
TRBV11-2 | TRBD1 | CASSSIQGAAGHEQFF
TRBV25-1 | . | CASSEDGVLDSPLHF
TRBV25-1 | TRBD2 | CASTGLGLGEQYF
TRBV4-2 | . | CASSQDGVNTEAFF
TRBV4-2 | . | CASSPYPGRGETQYF
TRBV5-1 | . | CASSLRTDWNTEAFF
TRBV7-2 | . | CASSLGGVRSYNEQFF
TRBV12-3/TRBV12-4 | TRBD2 | CASSGTSGGTQYF
TRBV27 | TRBD2 | CASSFRTSGNEQFF
TRBV20-1 | . | CSASHAVQETQYF
TRBV20-1 | . | CSPRGRGNTEAFF
TRBV6-2/TRBV6-3 | . | CASSYDIYGYTF
TRBV7-3 | TRBD1 | CASSVDRVGALHF
TRBV12-3/TRBV12-4 | . | CASITGAITDTQYF
TRBV18 | . | CASSPLSSEAEQYF
TRBV5-1 | TRBD1 | CASSLEGQGSTEAFF
TRBV6-6 | . | CAGRNSGNTIYF
TRBV9 | . | CASSVYSNTGELFF
TRBV12-3/TRBV12-4 | . | CASKNPGSATNEKLFF
TRBV7-6 | TRBD1 | CASSFRDRVYNEQFF
TRBV29-1 | TRBD2 | CSVGKAGEGEQFF
TRBV5-1 | . | CASSPAGAGNTEAFF
TRBV7-3 | . | CASSLMGVGDEQFF
TRBV4-3 | . | CASSPDSSTDTQYF